One sample yielded the 22 T cell receptor beta chains listed below, sequenced in a study of T cell clones after liver transplantation. What these receptors recognize is not known. Repertoires were generated with immunoSEQ multiplex PCR, while TCRdb's copy carries only in-frame clones and drops some. The data show about 2,900 clones, roughly 23% seen once. TCRbeta sequences of proliferating CFSE-low MLR cells were labeled alloreactive. Material for sequencing was CD4+ T cells from PBMCs cultured with third-party cells. The receptors come from a human patient who received a liver transplant. The graft donor may account for some of the T cells.

V and J are TRBV7-3 and TRBJ2-6; D uncertain. V was clipped by 5 bases and J by 1 base, with 12 bases between them. The CDR3 has 16 residues. Germline V gene lookup returns CDR1 SGHTA and CDR2 FQGTGA. CDR3 coding DNA: TGTGCCAGCAGCAAGAGTTTGGGTTCTGGGGCCAACGTCCTGACTTTC. It is translated as CASSKSLGSGANVLTF.

The gene calls are TRBV5-1 and TRBJ2-5; 7 bases match TRBD2. Trimming removed 3 bases from V and 2 bases from J; junction bases left unmatched: 10. This CDR3 contains 16 residues. Germline-derived CDR1 and CDR2 are SGHRS and YFSETQ. CDR3 protein: CASSYRPAGNQETQYF. CDR3 nucleotide sequence: TGCGCCAGCAGCTACCGGCCAGCGGGGAATCAAGAGACCCAGTACTTC.

The gene calls are TRBV5-1 and TRBJ2-7; tentative D call: TRBD1 (7 bases). This CDR3 spans 13 amino acids. V lost 4 bases to trimming and J lost 7 bases, with 15 bases between them. CDR1 and CDR2 from the germline V gene are SGHRS and YFSETQ. In DNA form, the CDR3 reads TGCGCCAGCAGCCCCCGCAGGGGGACTGAGCAGTACTTC. Protein product: CASSPRRGTEQYF.

The chain uses TRBV7-7 and TRBJ2-1; TRBD2 might be the D (5 bases). CDR1 is SSHAT and CDR2 is FNYEAQ in the germline V gene (reference sequence). CDR3 length: 14 amino acids. V was shortened by 1 base and J by 5 bases, with 9 bases between the two germline ends. The CDR3 DNA sequence: TGTGCCAGCAGCTTAGTGCACGGGAACAATGAGCAGTTCTTC. Its protein is CASSLVHGNNEQFF.

In its sample, this clone is medium-sized. This chain links TRBV4-2 with TRBJ2-5; D unresolved. Germline V gene data show CDR1 as LGHNA and CDR2 as YNFKEQ. This CDR3 has 13 residues. Trimming pared 0 bases from V and 6 bases from J, leaving 8 bases between. The CDR3 DNA reads as TGTGCCAGCAGCCAAGATCTGGGGAAGACCCAGTACTTC. Encoded protein: CASSQDLGKTQYF.

This clone was counted only a few times. This chain uses TRBV7-3 with TRBJ1-4; 8 positions match TRBD1. In germline, CDR1 is SGHTA, CDR2 FQGTGA. Unmatched junction bases numbered 5, after V lost 0 bases and J lost 5 bases. There are 16 residues in the CDR3. CDR3 region: CASSLTGTGGNEKLFF. DNA of the CDR3: TGTGCCAGCAGCTTAACGGGAACAGGGGGAAATGAAAAACTGTTTTTT.

This clone appeared a few times. The chain recombines TRBV6-6 with TRBJ2-7; the match to TRBD2 covers 13 bases. From germline, CDR1 is MNHNY and CDR2 SVGAGI (reference sequence). The J segment lost 2 bases and the V segment lost 4 bases, leaving 2 bases of the junction unmatched. The length of the CDR3 is 15 residues. The DNA for the CDR3 is TGTGCCAGCAGTTCCACTAGCGGGAGGGCCTACGAGCAGTACTTC. Residues: CASSSTSGRAYEQYF.

In this sample, this clone turned up a few times. The CDR3 reads CASSLVSGNTIYF. In DNA form, the CDR3 reads TGTGCCAGCAGCCTAGTCTCTGGAAACACCATATATTTT. This chain joins TRBV7-6 and TRBJ1-3; D is undetermined. V lost 5 bases and J lost 0, with 5 bases in between. Germline-derived CDR1 and CDR2 are SGHVS and FNYEAQ. CDR3 length: 13 residues.

This clone was seen a handful of times. The chain combines TRBV6-1 with TRBJ2-4; perhaps D is TRBD1 or TRBD2 (5 bases each). Between the trimmed V and J ends, which lost 5 bases and 12 bases, there was a span of 11 bases. CDR3 size: 11 residues. Per germline, CDR1 MNHNS and CDR2 SASEGT. The CDR3 is CASSYGTRQYF. In nucleotides, the CDR3 is TGTGCCAGCAGTTACGGGACCCGTCAGTACTTC.

The chain uses TRBV28 and TRBJ1-5; no firm D call. Per germline, CDR1 MDHEN and CDR2 SYDVKM. There are 12 residues in the CDR3. Trimming removed 8 bases from V and 5 bases from J, with 10 bases in between. This CDR3 is CASRTQYQPQHF. As DNA, the CDR3 is TGTGCCAGCCGGACTCAATATCAGCCCCAGCATTTT.

By its share, this clone is medium-sized. This sequence joins TRBV4-1 and TRBJ1-6; D gene unclear. Trimming took off 3 bases at V and 5 bases at J, with 8 bases between the two ends. Germline values: CDR1 MGHRA, CDR2 YSYEKL. This CDR3 is built from 14 residues. The CDR3: CASSQFRDNSPLHF. In DNA form, the CDR3 reads TGCGCCAGCAGCCAGTTCAGAGATAATTCACCCCTCCACTTT.

This clone qualifies as medium-sized. Here the CDR3 reads CASSYRDGRPQHF. CDR3 coding DNA: TGTGCCAGCAGTTACCGGGACGGGCGGCCCCAGCATTTT. The V gene is TRBV6-5, the J gene TRBJ1-5; TRBD1 might be the D (5 bases). CDR1 MNHEY and CDR2 SVGAGI come from the germline V gene. This CDR3 comprises 13 residues. V shed 2 bases and J shed 9 bases, with 11 bases lying between them.

This clone was counted a few times. The V and J genes are TRBV19 and TRBJ1-4; D is perhaps TRBD1 (6 bases). Germline V gene lookup returns CDR1 LNHDA and CDR2 SQIVND (reference sequence). V lost 6 bases to trimming and J lost 5 bases, with 16 bases between them. The CDR3 has 15 amino acids. In nucleotides, the CDR3 is TGTGCCAGTAGCAACAACGTGGGGGCAAATGAAAAACTGTTTTTT. Protein: CASSNNVGANEKLFF.

By frequency in the sample, this clone is medium-sized (0.01 to 0.1%). This sequence joins TRBV29-1 and TRBJ1-2, with D uncertain. The germline V gene encodes CDR1 SQVTM and CDR2 ANQGSEA. V was clipped by 0 bases and J by 0 bases, with 8 bases between them. This CDR3 comprises 14 residues. The CDR3 coding sequence is TGCAGCGTTGAAGAGTTCCAGGCTAACTATGGCTACACCTTC. This gives the protein CSVEEFQANYGYTF. Full variable domain (outside the CDR3, taken from reference TRBV29-1 and TRBJ1-2): SAVISQKPSRDICQRGTSLTIQCQVDSQVTMMFWYRQQPGQSLTLIATANQGSEATYESGFVIDKFPISRPNLTFSTLTVSNMSPEDSSIYLCSVEEFQANYGYTFGSGTRLTVV.

The gene calls are TRBV7-9 and TRBJ1-6, with D perhaps matching TRBD1 (6 bases). Trimming shortened V by 1 base and J by 10 bases, and 20 bases separated the two germline ends. CDR3 length: 17 amino acids. Germline loops: CDR1 SEHNR, CDR2 FQNEAQ (reference sequence). The CDR3 reads CASSLGIGDRLLSPLHF. CDR3 in DNA: TGTGCCAGCAGCTTAGGAATCGGAGACAGGCTTTTATCACCCCTCCACTTT. The complete variable domain, with remaining parts taken from reference TRBV7-9 and TRBJ1-6, reads DTGVSQNPRHKITKRGQNVTFRCDPISEHNRLYWYRQTLGQGPEFLTYFQNEAQLEKSRLLSDRFSAERPKGSFSTLEIQRTEQGDSAMYLCASSLGIGDRLLSPLHFGNGTRLTVT.

The rearrangement uses TRBV6-6 and TRBJ2-1, with a weak D call TRBD1 (5 bases). The V end was cut by 5 bases, the J end by 4 bases, with 9 bases between. Per germline, CDR1 MNHNY and CDR2 SVGAGI (reference sequence). The CDR3 runs to 13 residues. CDR3 protein: CASSMTAYNEQFF. CDR3 coding DNA: TGTGCCAGCAGTATGACAGCTTACAATGAGCAGTTCTTC.

The genes are TRBV5-6 and TRBJ1-2, with D maybe TRBD1 (5 bases). The CDR3 loop spans 15 amino acids. V was trimmed by 4 bases and J by 0 bases, leaving 13 bases between them. Germline V gene sequence: CDR1 SGHDT, CDR2 YYEEEE. The CDR3 DNA reads as TGTGCCAGCAGCCCGACCGGGGCAACTAACTATGGCTACACCTTC. Protein sequence: CASSPTGATNYGYTF.

The chain employs TRBV11-2 and TRBJ2-1, with a tentative D call TRBD1 (5 bases). CDR1 is SGHAT and CDR2 is FQNNGV in the germline V gene. V was pared by 5 bases and J by 9 bases, with 14 bases between. This CDR3 is built from 13 residues. The CDR3 sequence is CASSLGKGREQFF. The CDR3 region has the DNA TGTGCCAGCAGCCTTGGAAAGGGGCGTGAGCAGTTCTTC.

The chain combines TRBV9 with TRBJ2-2, with 8 bases fitting TRBD1. CDR3 size: 18 residues. Per the germline V gene, CDR1 is SGDLS and CDR2 is YYNGEE. V lost 1 base, J lost 7 bases, and 15 bases stayed unmatched. In DNA, the CDR3 is TGTGCCAGCAGCGTAAGCGGACAGGGTTTCGATAAGATCGGGGAGCTGTTTTTT. Protein product: CASSVSGQGFDKIGELFF.

This clone was picked up a small number of times. V is TRBV4-2 and J is TRBJ1-6; D is ambiguous. Looked up from germline, CDR1 is LGHNA and CDR2 is YNFKEQ. V was pared by 0 bases and J by 0 bases, with 9 bases between. The CDR3 has 17 amino acids. The CDR3 DNA reads TGTGCCAGCAGCCAAGATCGACTGAGCTCCTATAATTCACCCCTCCACTTT. Translated, it gives CASSQDRLSSYNSPLHF.

This clone is large by share. The chain recombines TRBV2 with TRBJ2-1; D may be TRBD1 or TRBD2 (5 bases each). This CDR3 has 14 amino acids. The V gene's germline CDR1 is SNHLY and CDR2 FYNNEI. Deletions cut 7 bases from V and 0 bases from J, with 10 bases between. CDR3 nucleotides: TGTGCCAGCAACGCTGGGGGCTCCTACAATGAGCAGTTCTTC. This translates into CASNAGGSYNEQFF.

This clone ranks as medium-sized. V usage is TRBV6-6 and J usage is TRBJ1-2, with 9 nucleotides matching TRBD1. This CDR3 comprises 14 residues. Germline values: CDR1 MNHNY, CDR2 SVGAGI (reference sequence). V gave up 5 bases and J gave up 5 bases; unmatched junction bases: 6. The CDR3 protein is CASSDGQGRYGYTF. The CDR3, as DNA: TGTGCCAGCAGTGACGGACAGGGGCGGTATGGCTACACCTTC.